Below, one TCR beta chain is given with its context. This CDR3 is also generated by other DNA sequences in the sample. The record originates from a study of shared clonotypes between healthy human individuals. The protocol was immunoSEQ multiplex PCR, while the TCRdb copy is restricted to in-frame clones and leaves out a portion. The sample holds some 2.4 million clones, 90% to 95% seen once. The origin of this receptor is a man aged 18 to 35 in good health. Some clones in this sample may be carry-over from other donors' samples. Sequencing was performed on naive CD4+ T cells from PBMCs. The subset denotes: CD45RA+ positively selected.

CDR3 amino acids: CASSSDRGYGYTF. The CDR3 DNA reads as TGCGCCAGCAGCTCCGACAGGGGTTACGGCTACACCTTC. The V call is TRBV5-1, the J call TRBJ1-2; 8 bases align to TRBD1. The CDR3 is 13 residues long. CDR1 SGHRS and CDR2 YFSETQ come from the germline V gene. With V trimmed by 3 bases and J by 8 bases, 6 bases remained unmatched.